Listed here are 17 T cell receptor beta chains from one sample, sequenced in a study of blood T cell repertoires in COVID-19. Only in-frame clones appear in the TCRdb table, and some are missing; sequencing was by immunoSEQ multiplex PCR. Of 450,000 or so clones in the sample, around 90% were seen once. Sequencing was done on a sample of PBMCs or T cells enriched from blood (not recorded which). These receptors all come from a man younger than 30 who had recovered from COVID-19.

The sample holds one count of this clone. The CDR3 coding sequence is TGTGCCAGCGGATCGGACAGGGGGCGAGGAAACACCATATATTTT. Protein: CASGSDRGRGNTIYF. This sequence joins TRBV2 and TRBJ1-3; 11 nucleotides match TRBD1. Trimming cost V 8 bases and J 4 bases; bases outside gene matches: 7. Germline CDR1 and CDR2: SNHLY and FYNNEI. The CDR3 runs 15 residues.

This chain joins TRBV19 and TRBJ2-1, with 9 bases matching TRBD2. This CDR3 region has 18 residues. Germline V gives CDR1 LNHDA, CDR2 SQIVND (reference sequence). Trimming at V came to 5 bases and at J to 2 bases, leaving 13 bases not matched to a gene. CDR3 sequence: CASSALPPASGTYNEQFF. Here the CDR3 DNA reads TGTGCCAGTAGTGCCCTCCCCCCGGCTAGCGGGACCTACAATGAGCAGTTCTTC.

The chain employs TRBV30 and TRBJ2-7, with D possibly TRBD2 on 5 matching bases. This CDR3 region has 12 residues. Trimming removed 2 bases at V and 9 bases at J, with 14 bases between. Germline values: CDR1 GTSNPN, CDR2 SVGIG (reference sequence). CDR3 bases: TGTGCCTGGAGTCCGGACTCAGGAAGGCAGTACTTC. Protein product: CAWSPDSGRQYF.

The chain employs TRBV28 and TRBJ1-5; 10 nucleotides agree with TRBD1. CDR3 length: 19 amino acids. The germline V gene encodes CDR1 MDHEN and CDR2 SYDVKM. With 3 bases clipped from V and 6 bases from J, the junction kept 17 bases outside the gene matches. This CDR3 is CASSFAETGGAWGIQPQHF. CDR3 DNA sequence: TGTGCCAGCAGTTTCGCCGAGACAGGGGGCGCGTGGGGGATTCAGCCCCAGCATTTT. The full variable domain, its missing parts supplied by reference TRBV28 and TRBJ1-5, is DVKVTQSSRYLVKRTGEKVFLECVQDMDHENMFWYRQDPGLGLRLIYFSYDVKMKEKGDIPEGYSVSREKKERFSLILESASTNQTSMYLCASSFAETGGAWGIQPQHFGDGTRLSIL.

Here the CDR3 DNA reads TGTGCCAGCAGCCACGGGACAGGGGACACAGATACGCAGTATTTT. Its translation: CASSHGTGDTDTQYF. The genes are TRBV6-2 or TRBV6-3 and TRBJ2-3; TRBD1 aligns across 10 bases. The J segment lost 2 bases and the V segment lost 6 bases, leaving 5 bases of the junction unmatched. The CDR3 loop spans 15 amino acids. Germline V gene data show CDR1 as MNHEY and CDR2 as SVGEGT.

The CDR3 nucleotides read TGTGCCAGCTCACCACTGGACCCCGGGACAGGGGGCACTGAAGCTTTCTTT. Translating gives CASSPLDPGTGGTEAFF. The rearrangement links TRBV18 to TRBJ1-1; 11 bases are a match to TRBD1. This CDR3 contains 17 residues. The V gene end was trimmed by 1 base and the J gene end by 4 bases; junction bases not matched to a gene: 8. CDR1 and CDR2 from the germline V gene are KGHSH and LQKENI.

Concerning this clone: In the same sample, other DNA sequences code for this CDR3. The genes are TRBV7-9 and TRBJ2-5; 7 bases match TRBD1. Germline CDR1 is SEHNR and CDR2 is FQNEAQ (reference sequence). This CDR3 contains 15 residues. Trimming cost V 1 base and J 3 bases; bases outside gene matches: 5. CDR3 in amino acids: CASSLGQGMEETQYF. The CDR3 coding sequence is TGTGCCAGCAGCTTAGGACAGGGTATGGAAGAGACCCAGTACTTC.

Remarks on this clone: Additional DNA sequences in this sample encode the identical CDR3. In nucleotides, the CDR3 is TGTGCCAGCAGCTTAGGAGGGACCTACAATGAGCAGTTCTTC. It specifies CASSLGGTYNEQFF. V and J are TRBV11-2 and TRBJ2-1, with D possibly matching TRBD2 (5 bases). The V end lost 1 base, the J end lost 2 bases, and 6 bases lay between the germline ends. The CDR3 length is 14 residues. The germline CDR1 and CDR2 sequences are SGHAT and FQNNGV.

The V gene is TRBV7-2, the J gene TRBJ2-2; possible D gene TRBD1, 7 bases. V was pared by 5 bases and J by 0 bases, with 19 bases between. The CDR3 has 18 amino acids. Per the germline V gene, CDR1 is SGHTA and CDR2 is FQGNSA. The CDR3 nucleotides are TGTGCCAGCAGCGGAAGCCGAGGGGGGACAGCGAACACCGGGGAGCTGTTTTTT. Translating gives CASSGSRGGTANTGELFF.

The CDR3 DNA sequence: TGTGCCAGCAGCCAGGGGGCGTTGGAAAAACTGTTTTTT. Translating gives CASSQGALEKLFF. This sequence joins TRBV3-1 (or the pseudogene TRBV3-2) and TRBJ1-4; the D gene is possibly TRBD1 (6 bases). The V and J ends lost 3 bases and 8 bases respectively, with 10 bases between them. This CDR3 spans 13 amino acids. The germline gives CDR1 LGHDT, CDR2 YNNKEL (reference sequence).

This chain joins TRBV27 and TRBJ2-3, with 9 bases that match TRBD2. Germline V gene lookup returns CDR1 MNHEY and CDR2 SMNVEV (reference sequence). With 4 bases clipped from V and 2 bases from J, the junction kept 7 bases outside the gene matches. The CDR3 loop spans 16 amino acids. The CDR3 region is CASSSIAGVYTDTQYF. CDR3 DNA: TGTGCCAGCAGTTCAATAGCGGGAGTGTACACAGATACGCAGTATTTT.

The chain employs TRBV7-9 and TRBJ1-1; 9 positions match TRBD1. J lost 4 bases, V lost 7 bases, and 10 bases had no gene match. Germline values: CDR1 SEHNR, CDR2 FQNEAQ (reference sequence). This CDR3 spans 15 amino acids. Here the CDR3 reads CASTNAGTGRTEAFF. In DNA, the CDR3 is TGTGCCAGCACCAATGCCGGGACAGGGCGCACTGAAGCTTTCTTT.

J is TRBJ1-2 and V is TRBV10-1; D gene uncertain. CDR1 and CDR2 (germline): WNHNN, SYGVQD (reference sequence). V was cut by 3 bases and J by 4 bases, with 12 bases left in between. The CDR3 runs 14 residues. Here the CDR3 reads CASSDNAGGYGYTF. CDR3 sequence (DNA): TGCGCCAGCAGTGACAACGCGGGTGGCTATGGCTACACCTTC.

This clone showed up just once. The CDR3 here is CASSSFPVVGYTF. The CDR3 nucleotides read TGTGCCAGCAGTTCCTTCCCTGTTGTGGGCTACACCTTC. The chain is built from TRBV12-3 or TRBV12-4 and TRBJ1-2; D is uncertain. This CDR3 has 13 residues. Trimming removed 4 bases at V and 8 bases at J, with 14 bases between.

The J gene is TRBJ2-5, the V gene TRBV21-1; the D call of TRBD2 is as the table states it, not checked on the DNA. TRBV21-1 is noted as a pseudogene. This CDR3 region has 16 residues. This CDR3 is CASSKVPAGGGETQYF. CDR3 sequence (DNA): TGTGCCAGCAGCAAAGTCCCAGCGGGAGGAGGAGAGACCCAGTACTTC.

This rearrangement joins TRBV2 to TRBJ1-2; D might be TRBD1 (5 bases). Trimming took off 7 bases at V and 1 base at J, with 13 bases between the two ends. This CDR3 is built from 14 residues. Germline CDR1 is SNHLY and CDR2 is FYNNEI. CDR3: CASKGDRVNYGYTF. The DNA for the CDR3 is TGTGCCAGCAAGGGTGACAGAGTTAACTATGGCTACACCTTC.

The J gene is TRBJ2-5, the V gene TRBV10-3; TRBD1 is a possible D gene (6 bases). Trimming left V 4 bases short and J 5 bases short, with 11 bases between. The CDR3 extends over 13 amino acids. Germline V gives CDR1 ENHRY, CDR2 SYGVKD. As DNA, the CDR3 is TGTGCCATCAGTGGGGGACACCTCGAGACCCAGTACTTC. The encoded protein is CAISGGHLETQYF.